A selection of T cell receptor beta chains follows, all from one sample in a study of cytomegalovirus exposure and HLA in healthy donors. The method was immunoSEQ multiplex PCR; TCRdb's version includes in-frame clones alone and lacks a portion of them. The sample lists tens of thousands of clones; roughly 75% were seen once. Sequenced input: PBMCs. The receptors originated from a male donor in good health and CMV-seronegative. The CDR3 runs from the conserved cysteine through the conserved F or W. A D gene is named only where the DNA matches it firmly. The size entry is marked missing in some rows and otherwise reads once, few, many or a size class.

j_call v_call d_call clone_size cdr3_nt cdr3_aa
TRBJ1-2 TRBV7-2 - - TGTGCCAGCAGCTTAGCCACAGCTTCTCGGAGCTACACCTTC CASSLATASRSYTF
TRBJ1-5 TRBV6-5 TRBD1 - TGTGCCAGCAGTACAGGGGGGGATCAGCCCCAGCATTTT CASSTGGDQPQHF
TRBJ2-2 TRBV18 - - TGTGCCAGCTCACCACCGGGTTCAGGGGCAGACGGGGAGCTGTTTTTT CASSPPGSGADGELFF
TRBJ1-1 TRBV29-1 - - TGCAGCGTAGGTCGGGGCACTGAAGCTTTCTTT CSVGRGTEAFF
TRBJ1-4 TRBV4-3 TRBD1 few TGCGCCAGCAGCCAACAGATCCCGACAGGGCGCGTGGAAAAACTGTTTTTT CASSQQIPTGRVEKLFF
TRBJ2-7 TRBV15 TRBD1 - TGTGCCACCAGCAGCGGGACAGATTCATACGAGCAGTACTTC CATSSGTDSYEQYF
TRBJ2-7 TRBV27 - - TGTGCCAGCGCGATATTCAGGACAGCCTACGAGCAGTACTTC CASAIFRTAYEQYF
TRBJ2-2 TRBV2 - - TGTGCCAGCAGTGTAGATCAGGCTAACACCGGGGAGCTGTTTTTT CASSVDQANTGELFF
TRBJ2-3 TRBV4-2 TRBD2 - TGTGCCAGCAGCCAAGGGGTCGGTCTCGGGGGGATTAATACGCAGTATTTT CASSQGVGLGGINTQYF
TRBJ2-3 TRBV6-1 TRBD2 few TGTGCCAGCAGTATAGCGGGGCCCACAGATACGCAGTATTTT CASSIAGPTDTQYF
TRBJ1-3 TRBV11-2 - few TGTGCCAGCAGCTTGTCGCAGGGCGATGGAAACACCATATATTTT CASSLSQGDGNTIYF
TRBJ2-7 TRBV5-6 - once TGTGCCAGCAGCTTGGGGACAGTTTCCTACGAGCAGTACTTC CASSLGTVSYEQYF
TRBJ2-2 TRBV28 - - TGTGCCAGCAGAAGCCAGGGCACCGGGGAGCTGTTTTTT CASRSQGTGELFF
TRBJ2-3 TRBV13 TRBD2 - TGTGCCAGCAGCCCTATTTTTGGACTAGCGGGGACCACAGATACGCAGTATTTT CASSPIFGLAGTTDTQYF
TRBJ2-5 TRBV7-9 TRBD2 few TGTGCCAGCAGCCAATGGGTAACTAGAGCGGGAGGTCAAGAGACCCAGTACTTC CASSQWVTRAGGQETQYF
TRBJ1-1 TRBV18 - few TGTGCCAGCTCACCACCATCTCAGGGCCTCGCTCTGAACACTGAAGCTTTCTTT CASSPPSQGLALNTEAFF
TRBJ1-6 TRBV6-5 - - TGTGCCAGCAGTTATGACAACTCCTATAATTCACCCCTCCACTTT CASSYDNSYNSPLHF
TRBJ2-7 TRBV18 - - TGTGCCAGCTCACCGGCGGGAACGGGGTCATCCGAGCAGTACTTC CASSPAGTGSSEQYF
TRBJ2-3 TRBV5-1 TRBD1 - TGCGCCAGCAGCAAGGACAGGCCTGATACGCAGTATTTT CASSKDRPDTQYF
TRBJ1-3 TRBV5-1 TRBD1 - TGCGCCAGCAGCTCGGGCGGGACAGTCGCTGGAAACACCATATATTTT CASSSGGTVAGNTIYF
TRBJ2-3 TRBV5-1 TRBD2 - TGCACCAGCAGCTTGGACTCGGCGGGAGACACAGATACGCAGTATTTT CTSSLDSAGDTDTQYF
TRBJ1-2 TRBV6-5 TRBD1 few TGTGCCAGCAGTTTCGGACAGGAAACCAACTATGGCTACACCTTC CASSFGQETNYGYTF
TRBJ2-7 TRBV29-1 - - TGCAGCGTTGTCCCTAGCTCATCCTACGAGCAGTACTTC CSVVPSSSYEQYF
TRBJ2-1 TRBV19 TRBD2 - TGTGCCAGTAGTACGAAGACTAGCGGGGGGGGTAGTGAGCAGTTCTTC CASSTKTSGGGSEQFF
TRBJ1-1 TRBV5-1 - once TGCGCCAGCAGCTTGGTTGTCTCGAACACTGAAGCTTTCTTT CASSLVVSNTEAFF
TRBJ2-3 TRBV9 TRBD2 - TGTGCCAGCAGCGTAGCCGGGACTAGCGGAGCAGATACGCAGTATTTT CASSVAGTSGADTQYF
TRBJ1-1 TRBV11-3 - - TGTGCCAGCAGCTTCCAAAGGGACACCCGGAACACTGAAGCTTTCTTT CASSFQRDTRNTEAFF
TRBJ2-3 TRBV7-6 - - TGTGCCAGCAGCTTAGCGCCGAAGGGGAACACAGATACGCAGTATTTT CASSLAPKGNTDTQYF
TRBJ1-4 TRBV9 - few TGTGCCAGCAGCGCCCTCTCGGGGGGCGCAGGAGAAAAACTGTTTTTT CASSALSGGAGEKLFF
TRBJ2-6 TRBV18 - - TGTGCCAGCTCACTTAAGGACGGCGGGCTAAGGGCCAACGTCCTGACTTTC CASSLKDGGLRANVLTF
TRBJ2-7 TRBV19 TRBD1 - TGTGCCAGTAGTACCCACCGAGACAGGGGCTACGAGCAGTACTTC CASSTHRDRGYEQYF
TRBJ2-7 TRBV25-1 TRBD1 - TGTGCCAGCAGTATAGAGACAGGGCTTAACGAGCAGTACTTC CASSIETGLNEQYF
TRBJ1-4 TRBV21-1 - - TGTGCCAGCAGTATCCCCTGCCGGACAGTATATAGACTGTTTTTT CASSIPCRTVYRLFF
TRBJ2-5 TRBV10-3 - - TGTGCCATCAGTGACCAGGACAGAGAGACCCAGTACTTC CAISDQDRETQYF
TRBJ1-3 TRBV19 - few TGTGCCAGTAGTTTCGGGAGGAGGGAACGGCAGAACACCATATATTTT CASSFGRRERQNTIYF
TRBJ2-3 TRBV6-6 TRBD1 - TGTGCCAGCAGTCCGGGACAGACCACAGATACGCAGTATTTT CASSPGQTTDTQYF